This TCR beta chain was profiled in a study of blood T cell repertoires in COVID-19. Study-wide background: Samples representing acute and convalescent COVID-19 were sourced from the United States, Italy and Spain.

In the original processing: Nucleated cell number was recorded as an estimate derived from reference gene primer amplification. Generated by immunoSEQ multiplex PCR, the TCRdb table keeps only in-frame clones and is missing some. The D gene and trimming were derived from the DNA, and the V and J assignments and clone size from that table. The table lists around 290,000 clones, 75% to 90% of them singletons. The CDR3 has 15 amino acids. The germline CDR1 and CDR2 sequences are WSHSY and SAAADI. Trimming cost V 2 bases and J 9 bases, with 17 bases left between them. The origin of this receptor is a middle-aged man with acute or convalescent COVID-19. The sample consisted of peripheral blood. The chain carries TRBV10-2 and TRBJ2-1; possibly TRBD2 for D (5 bases). The CDR3 reads CASSEPSGGLPEQFF. The CDR3 nucleotides are TGCGCCAGCAGTGAGCCGTCTGGAGGCCTGCCTGAGCAGTTCTTC.